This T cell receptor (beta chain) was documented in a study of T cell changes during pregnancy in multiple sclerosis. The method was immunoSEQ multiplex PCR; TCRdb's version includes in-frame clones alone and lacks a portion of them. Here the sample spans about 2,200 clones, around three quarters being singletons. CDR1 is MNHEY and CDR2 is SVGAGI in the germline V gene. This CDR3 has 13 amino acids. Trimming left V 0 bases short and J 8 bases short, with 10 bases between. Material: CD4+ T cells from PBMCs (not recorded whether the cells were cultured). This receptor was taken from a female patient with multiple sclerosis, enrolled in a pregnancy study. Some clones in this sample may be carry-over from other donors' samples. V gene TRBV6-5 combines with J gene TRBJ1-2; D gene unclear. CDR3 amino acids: CASSYSADRGYTF. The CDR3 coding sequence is TGTGCCAGCAGTTACTCGGCAGATCGGGGCTACACCTTC.